The entry that follows covers one T cell receptor beta chain sequence. The V and J ends lost 5 bases and 5 bases, in that order; junction bases with no gene match: 7. Germline CDR1 and CDR2: LNHDA and SQIVND (reference sequence). This CDR3 has 14 amino acids. Some clones are missing from TCRdb's copy, which holds only in-frame ones; the method was immunoSEQ multiplex PCR. Seen here are some 93,000 clones, 90% to 95% observed once, and the top ten hold under 2%. The sample originates from a study of T cell changes during pregnancy in multiple sclerosis. This TCR was recovered from a female donor in good health, enrolled as a control in a pregnancy study. The rearrangement links TRBV19 to TRBJ1-1; 8 nucleotides match TRBD1. The sample in question was peripheral blood, obtained after pregnancy. The CDR3 DNA follows: TGTGCCAGTAGTCAACAGGGGGAGAGGACTGAAGCTTTCTTT. Translating gives CASSQQGERTEAFF.